Below, one T cell receptor beta chain is given with its context. The antigen is undetermined. These data originate in a study of glioma-infiltrating T cells after dendritic cell vaccination. Study observations and caveats: Longer survival after dendritic cell vaccination followed higher pretreatment TIL content.

Primers: 60 V beta forward and 13 J beta reverse. This table comes from immunoSEQ multiplex PCR, and its TCRdb copy is limited to in-frame clones, with some not included. Of roughly 100,000 clones in the sample, roughly four fifths were seen once. PBMC sampling occurred before vaccination, two weeks after the third dose, and at progression. The V and J ends lost 2 bases and 5 bases respectively, with 9 bases between them. CDR3 length equals 14 residues. Looked up from germline, CDR1 is SGHTA and CDR2 is FQGTGA. The clonotype originates from a human donor with glioblastoma. The source material was blood, sampled before dendritic cell vaccination. J is TRBJ2-2 and V is TRBV7-3; D possibly corresponds to TRBD2 (5 bases). In nucleotides, the CDR3 is TGTGCCAGCAGCTTAGACGGGGAAACCGGGGAGCTGTTTTTT. It encodes CASSLDGETGELFF.